The sequence of this T cell receptor (beta chain) was determined in a study of shared clonotypes between healthy human individuals (TCRdb year 2020). As for the study more broadly: Three men and a couple of women, aged 18 to 49 years, made up the cohort. For each donor, CD4 naive and CD4 memory were each run on three plates, CD8 naive on two plates, and CD8 memory on one plate. To estimate repertoire size and how much clonotypes are shared between individuals, the study performed deep sequencing of blood TCR repertoires from roughly five healthy adults. Different laboratories and diverse techniques were used to prepare libraries and sequence TCR repertoires, to increase sequencing depth and limit assay-specific biases. Leukapheresis yielded between about 0.94 and 10 billion PBMCs per donor.

Points on this clone: Its target antigen remains unknown. Base qualities are not at hand, and no much larger clone is one base apart.

Overall study results and their limits: Pairwise subsampling indicated that sequencing depth was expected to affect the degree of clonotype sharing among donors. Sampling was restricted to blood, and TCR repertoires in tissue are likely to differ from TCR repertoires in blood. Compared with non-shared clonotypes, clonotypes shared by all four sorted-subset donors had higher generation probabilities. Estimated clonotype richness was generally larger for naive than for memory subsets. Sharing across several donors was observed for around 4.8% of naive CD4, less than 4% of naive CD8, about 2.5% of memory CD4, and around 0.4% of memory CD8 clonotypes. Because the study included a small number of donors, the genetic and exposure-history diversity represented was limited. Even with the large sequencing depth, rarefaction of the sorted-subset datasets indicated that sequencing was incomplete.

The donors were healthy, HIV-negative adults with no recently reported acute infections or vaccinations. All donors were Caucasian adults living in Nashville, Tennessee, USA. Magnetic negative selection was used to enrich CD4+ T cells, after which naive cells were positively selected on CD45RA and the negative fraction became the memory subset. After blood collection by leukapheresis, PBMCs were isolated using Ficoll-Histopaque density gradient centrifugation and then cryopreserved in the vapor phase of liquid nitrogen. Analytical flow cytometry was used to check the purity and quantity of every magnetically sorted T cell population. Genomic DNA was isolated from each sorted fraction and quantified by UV absorbance on a Nanodrop 2000c. Using the deep immunoSEQ assay, TCR CDR3 regions were amplified from genomic DNA by multiplex PCR. Genomic DNA extracted from each cell subset was distributed evenly over all wells of several immunoSEQ 96-well plates, and each plate served as one replicate. Each replicate PCR for sorted subsets received 200 ng genomic DNA, equal to roughly 30,000 T cell genomes. The purified libraries were quantified using a Qubit 3.0 fluorometer, sized with a Bioanalyzer 2100, and then quantified again using the KAPA Library Quantification kit. A separate single-read 150-cycle Illumina NextSeq 550 flow cell was used to sequence each immunoSEQ 96-well plate. Processing in the source paper ran as follows. Because the immunoSEQ output held only junctional sequences and lacked quality scores, the filtering could not match the filtering applied to full-length reads. Sequences were annotated with PyIR, a Python wrapper for IgBLAST v1.9, using IMGT germline references to assign V/J genes and CDR3. Reads were removed for weak V/J assignments (E-value above 1e-6), missing CDR3, stop codons, out-of-frame junctions, or ambiguous translated residues. V3J clonotypes were defined as sequences sharing an identical inferred V gene, J gene, and CDR3 amino acid sequence. Percentage overlap between repertoires was calculated by dividing the number of shared unique clonotypes by the size of the smaller repertoire. Three approaches were used to assess repertoire richness: RTK rarefaction, the Chao1 estimator, and Recon v2.1 estimates of unobserved clonotypes. Generation probabilities were computed with OLGA for all TCRbeta clonotypes obtained by the gDNA method from four donors. The table comes from immuneACCESS by way of TCRdb, which keeps in-frame sequences with V and J called. Part of the clones is missing from these tables; in studies checked, under half for an unresolved V gene and the rest for unknown reasons. The V and J calls and clone size come from that table; D and trimming were worked out from the DNA. The sample table holds over a million clones, of which roughly 96% were seen once. The ten most abundant clones make up 1% to 1.5% of the sample.

Sequencing was performed on naive CD4+ T cells sorted from blood. The cell subset or site label for this specimen denotes: CD45RA+ positively selected. The TCR sequence derives from a man younger than 40 in good health.

The CDR3 is CASSGQREPSGELFF. At the DNA level, the sequence is TGTGCCAGCAGCGGCCAGCGGGAGCCCTCCGGGGAGCTGTTTTTT. The V and J segments used are TRBV7-8 and TRBJ2-2; 8 junctional bases match TRBD2. CDR3 length: 15 amino acids, cysteine to phenylalanine. CDR3 DNA only is kept here, 45 bases in frame from base 1. Reading the germline V gene gives CDR1 SGHVS and CDR2 FQNEAQ. The junction shows trimming of 5 bases on V and 6 bases on J, and the gene matches do not reach 8 bases of it. Extended through the reference TRBV7-8 and TRBJ2-2 proteins, this CDR3 yields the full variable domain: GAGVSQSPRYKVAKRGQDVALRCDPISGHVSLFWYQQALGQGPEFLTYFQNEAQLDKSGLPSDRFFAERPEGSVSTLKIQRTQQEDSAVYLCASSGQREPSGELFFGEGSRLTVL.